One sample yielded the 2 T cell receptor beta chains listed below, sequenced in a study of glioma-infiltrating T cells after dendritic cell vaccination. Assay used: immunoSEQ multiplex PCR; TCRdb lists only in-frame clones, some missing. The sample lists more than 45,000 clones, roughly 80% seen once, with approximately 14% in the top ten. The time point: after dendritic cell vaccination, including at tumor progression/relapse. Sequencing used blood, obtained after dendritic cell vaccination. Every receptor here comes from a human donor with glioblastoma.

V is TRBV4-1 and J is TRBJ2-6; no definite D call. The germline V gene encodes CDR1 MGHRA and CDR2 YSYEKL. The V and J ends lost 4 bases and 0 bases respectively, with 4 bases between them. The CDR3 has 14 amino acids. Here the CDR3 DNA reads TGCGCCAGCAGCCCCCTCTCTGGGGCCAACGTCCTGACTTTC. Translating gives CASSPLSGANVLTF.

The CDR3 reads CASSQVARSLGRTQETQYF. DNA of the CDR3: TGCGCCAGCAGCCAAGTCGCTCGGAGTCTTGGCAGAACCCAAGAGACCCAGTACTTC. The chain uses TRBV4-3 and TRBJ2-5, with D uncertain. The CDR3 contains 19 residues. CDR1 LGHNA and CDR2 YSLEER come from the germline V gene. V gave up 1 base and J gave up 1 base, with 22 bases separating them.